Sequencing of this T cell receptor (beta chain) was carried out in a study of T cells in Graves' hyperthyroidism and ophthalmopathy. This clonotype has a count of ten or more. RNA transcripts provided the source from which TCR beta CDR3 regions were amplified. The TCR CDR3 was amplified in a first-round RT-PCR using the HTBI primer set. A single record per CDR3 protein comes from TCRdb applying MiXCR to the multiplex PCR reads. Of nearly 600,000 distinct CDR3 sequences in the sample, approximately 14% were seen once. Germline-derived CDR1 and CDR2 are LGHDT and YNNKEL (reference sequence). V lost 8 bases and J lost 2, with 16 bases in between. The CDR3 length is 15 residues.

The clonotype comes from a woman under 40 with Graves' hyperthyroidism that later progressed to Graves' ophthalmopathy. The specimen sequenced was blood. The chain has TRBV3-1 and TRBJ2-1, with D possibly called TRBD1 or TRBD2 (5 bases each). CDR3 in amino acids: CASCAGTATYNEQFF. The CDR3 DNA is TGTGCCAGCTGCGCAGGGACGGCCACCTACAATGAGCAGTTCTTC.